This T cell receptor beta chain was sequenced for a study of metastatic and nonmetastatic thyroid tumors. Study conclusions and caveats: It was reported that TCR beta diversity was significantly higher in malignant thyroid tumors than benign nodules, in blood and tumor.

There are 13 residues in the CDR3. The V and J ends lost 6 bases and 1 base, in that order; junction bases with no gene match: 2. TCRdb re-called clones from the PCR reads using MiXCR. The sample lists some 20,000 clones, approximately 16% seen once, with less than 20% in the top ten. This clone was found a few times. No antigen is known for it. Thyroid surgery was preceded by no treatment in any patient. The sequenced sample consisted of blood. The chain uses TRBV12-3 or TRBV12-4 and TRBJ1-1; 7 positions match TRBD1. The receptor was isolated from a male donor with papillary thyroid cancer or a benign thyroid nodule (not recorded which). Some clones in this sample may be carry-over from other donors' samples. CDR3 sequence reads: CASRTGQNTEAFF. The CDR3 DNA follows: TGTGCCAGCAGGACAGGGCAGAACACTGAAGCTTTCTTT.